Shown below are 32 T cell receptor beta chains from a single sample sequenced in a study of T cells in Graves' hyperthyroidism and ophthalmopathy. Amplification targeted TCR beta CDR3 regions from RNA transcripts. TCR CDR3 regions were first amplified by RT-PCR with HTBI primers. TCRdb reprocessed the multiplex PCR reads with MiXCR, giving one entry per CDR3 protein. Of 530,000 or so distinct CDR3 sequences listed, around 22% are singletons. Sequenced input: blood. These receptors came from a woman aged 30 to 39 with Graves' ophthalmopathy.

A remark on this clonotype: One end of the junction does not line up with germline, which may come from a read error. The chain links TRBV3-1 to TRBJ1-1; TRBD1 might be the D (5 bases). CDR3 length: 16 amino acids. Germline CDR1 LGHDT, CDR2 YNNKEL (reference sequence). The CDR3 here is CASSNERQRLNTEALF. Written as DNA, the CDR3 is TGTGCCAGCAGCAACGAACGACAGCGTCTGAACACTGAAGCTTTATTT.

The chain links TRBV20-1 to TRBJ1-1, with 9 bases that match TRBD1. V was clipped by 6 bases and J by 5 bases; unmatched bases: 7. Germline V gene data show CDR1 as DFQATT and CDR2 as SNEGSKA (reference sequence). CDR3 length: 13 amino acids. This chain's CDR3 is CSAEGTGWTEAFF. The CDR3 coding sequence is TGCAGTGCAGAAGGGACAGGGTGGACTGAAGCTTTCTTT.

The chain links TRBV6-1 to TRBJ1-2; D may be TRBD1 (6 bases). The V gene's germline CDR1 is MNHNS and CDR2 SASEGT. V was clipped by 6 bases and J by 0 bases, with 14 bases between them. CDR3 size: 15 residues. CDR3 sequence reads: CASSSRDIPNYGYTF. In DNA form, the CDR3 reads TGTGCCAGCAGCTCCCGGGACATTCCTAACTATGGCTACACCTTC.

This clonotype was recorded many times. The V and J genes are TRBV28 and TRBJ2-4, with D possibly being TRBD1 or TRBD2 (6 bases each). The CDR3 spans 15 residues. Per germline, CDR1 MDHEN and CDR2 SYDVKM. Trimming took off 8 bases at V and 4 bases at J, with 18 bases between the two ends. CDR3 sequence: CASHNGGQGKNIQYF. Written as DNA, the CDR3 is TGTGCCAGCCACAATGGGGGGCAGGGGAAAAACATTCAGTACTTC.

This clonotype was counted once. The rearrangement uses TRBV27 and TRBJ1-1; D is unclear. Germline V CDR1 and CDR2: MNHEY, SMNVEV (reference sequence). The germline V and J ends were trimmed by 5 bases and 4 bases, with 11 bases remaining between them. The CDR3 is made up of 13 amino acids. DNA for the CDR3: TGTGCCAGCAGTAGAAACACTCGCACTGAAGCTTTCTTT. Its translation: CASSRNTRTEAFF.

This clonotype was counted a few times. DNA of the CDR3: TGCGCCAGCAGCCGCACCGGACAGCCCTACGAGCAGTACTTC. It is translated as CASSRTGQPYEQYF. The V and J genes are TRBV4-1 and TRBJ2-7; possibly TRBD1 for D (6 bases). Per the germline V gene, CDR1 is MGHRA and CDR2 is YSYEKL. V was cut by 4 bases and J by 2 bases, with 12 bases left in between. The CDR3 has 14 residues.

This clonotype was observed many times. CDR3 amino acids: CASSLAGQGDTGELFF. The CDR3 DNA is TGCGCCAGCAGCTTAGCAGGACAGGGGGACACCGGGGAGCTGTTTTTT. The rearrangement uses TRBV5-1 and TRBJ2-2, with 10 positions matching TRBD1. The CDR3 totals 16 residues. Germline CDR1 SGHRS, CDR2 YFSETQ. After removal of 2 bases from V and 3 bases from J, the junction contained 4 bases not matched to a gene.

This clonotype was found many times. The CDR3 DNA reads as TGTGCCAGCAGTGAATTGGGGGGCATTCAGCCCCAGCATTTT. Its protein product is CASSELGGIQPQHF. The chain recombines TRBV2 with TRBJ1-5; possibly TRBD1 for D (6 bases). Germline values: CDR1 SNHLY, CDR2 FYNNEI. The CDR3 runs to 14 residues. Trimming shortened V by 2 bases and J by 6 bases, and 11 bases separated the two germline ends.

There are many counts of this clonotype. This chain links TRBV6-5 with TRBJ2-7; TRBD2 aligns across 8 bases. The junction had 10 bases not matched to a gene; V was cut back by 4 bases and J by 5 bases. The CDR3 is 15 amino acids. In germline, CDR1 is MNHEY, CDR2 SVGAGI. The CDR3 is CASSSERGGFHEQYF. CDR3 sequence (DNA): TGTGCCAGCAGTTCCGAACGGGGGGGCTTTCACGAGCAGTACTTC.

This clonotype was counted many times. A junction boundary mismatches the germline segment, possibly from a read error. The rearrangement links TRBV20-1 to TRBJ2-7, with TRBD1 identical over 10 bases. This CDR3 has 14 residues. The germline V gene has CDR1 DFQATT and CDR2 SNEGSKA (reference sequence). The CDR3 is CSAISGTGADEQYF. The CDR3 DNA sequence: TGCAGTGCCATCTCCGGGACAGGGGCGGACGAGCAATACTTC.

This clonotype has a count of ten or more. This sequence joins TRBV20-1 and TRBJ2-7; D ambiguous. Trimming took off 5 bases at V and 5 bases at J, with 10 bases between the two ends. The CDR3 length is 11 residues. Germline V gene sequence: CDR1 DFQATT, CDR2 SNEGSKA (reference sequence). The CDR3 is CSAVSWDEQYF. In DNA, the CDR3 is TGCAGTGCTGTCTCTTGGGACGAGCAGTACTTC.

This clonotype was observed at least ten times. The chain links TRBV30 to TRBJ2-7; D is tentatively TRBD1 or TRBD2 (5 bases each). The CDR3 loop spans 14 amino acids. Germline CDR1 is GTSNPN and CDR2 is SVGIG (reference sequence). V was clipped by 0 bases and J by 5 bases, with 14 bases between them. Written as DNA, the CDR3 is TGTGCCTGGAGTGTCAGGGTTCGGGACGACGAGCAGTACTTC. Translating it yields CAWSVRVRDDEQYF.

This clonotype was seen ten or more times. The rearrangement links TRBV5-1 to TRBJ1-5; the D is unclear. In germline, CDR1 is SGHRS, CDR2 YFSETQ. V dropped 0 bases and J dropped 0 bases, with 7 bases sitting between them. The CDR3 consists of 15 residues. The CDR3 spells CASSLEGYSNQPQHF. The CDR3 DNA follows: TGCGCCAGCAGCTTGGAGGGTTATAGCAATCAGCCCCAGCATTTT.

This clonotype was seen repeatedly, ten times or more. The V gene is TRBV28, the J gene TRBJ1-5, with 8 bases identical to TRBD1. There are 18 residues in the CDR3. With 7 bases clipped from V and 1 base from J, the junction kept 15 bases outside the gene matches. Germline-derived CDR1 and CDR2 are MDHEN and SYDVKM. CDR3 nucleotides: TGTGCCAGCACCGCGGACAGGGAGGGAGAGTGGAGCAATCAGCCCCAGCATTTT. Its protein is CASTADREGEWSNQPQHF.

In this sample, this clonotype turned up a few times. The genes are TRBV7-9 and TRBJ2-2, with 7 nucleotides matching TRBD2. The CDR3 is 15 amino acids. The germline V gene has CDR1 SEHNR and CDR2 FQNEAQ (reference sequence). V shed 5 bases, J shed 1 base, and the junction held 4 bases outside the gene matches. The CDR3 DNA sequence: TGTGCCAGCAGCCGGGACTACCGGAACACCGGGGAGCTGTTTTTT. This gives the protein CASSRDYRNTGELFF.

This clonotype was observed a handful of times. CDR3 residues: CASSPGRDRYEQYF. The DNA of the CDR3 is TGTGCCAGCAGCCCCGGGAGGGATCGCTACGAGCAGTACTTC. The chain has TRBV6-1 and TRBJ2-7, with TRBD2 matching over 8 bases. The junction had 7 bases not matched to a gene; V was cut back by 6 bases and J by 3 bases. In germline, CDR1 is MNHNS, CDR2 SASEGT. This CDR3 contains 14 residues.

The sample holds many counts of this clonotype. The genes are TRBV30 and TRBJ2-5; D uncertain. This CDR3 contains 15 residues. CDR1 is GTSNPN and CDR2 is SVGIG in the germline V gene (reference sequence). The V gene lost 4 bases and the J gene lost 1 base, with 16 bases spanning the gap. CDR3 bases: TGTGCCTGGACTCTCATGAAAGGGCTCCAAGAGACCCAGTACTTC. It translates to CAWTLMKGLQETQYF. The full variable domain, completed using reference TRBV30 and TRBJ2-5, is SQTIHQWPATLVQPVGSPLSLECTVEGTSNPNLYWYRQAAGRGLQLLFYSVGIGQISSEVPQNLSASRPQDRQFILSSKKLLLSDSGFYLCAWTLMKGLQETQYFGPGTRLLVL.

In its sample, this clonotype was seen many times. This sequence joins TRBV6-2 or TRBV6-3 and TRBJ1-5; possibly TRBD1 for D (6 bases). The CDR3 runs to 19 residues. V lost 2 bases, J lost 6 bases, and 26 bases lay in between. Germline V gene sequence: CDR1 MNHEY, CDR2 SVGEGT. This chain's CDR3 is CASSYLRGDPAQGVQPQHF. CDR3 sequence (DNA): TGTGCCAGCAGTTACCTAAGAGGGGATCCGGCACAGGGTGTTCAGCCCCAGCATTTT.

This clonotype was found a few times. This chain uses TRBV9 with TRBJ1-3; the D is unclear. CDR3 length: 15 amino acids. V was trimmed by 1 base and J by 3 bases, leaving 11 bases between them. Germline assignment: CDR1 SGDLS and CDR2 YYNGEE. Here the CDR3 DNA reads TGTGCCAGCAGCGTAATGCCAACGGGTGGAAACACCATATATTTT. Residues: CASSVMPTGGNTIYF.

The sample holds a few counts of this clonotype. This chain uses TRBV20-1 with TRBJ1-2; D is possibly TRBD1 (6 bases). Germline-derived CDR1 and CDR2 are DFQATT and SNEGSKA (reference sequence). This CDR3 is built from 12 residues. CDR3 sequence reads: CTLGTTNYGYTF. CDR3 nucleotides: TGCACGCTTGGGACAACCAACTATGGCTACACCTTC.

The V gene is TRBV6-2 or TRBV6-3, the J gene TRBJ2-5; perhaps D is TRBD1 or TRBD2 (5 bases each). CDR1 is MNHEY and CDR2 is SVGEGT in the germline V gene. The CDR3 is 13 residues long. The V end lost 8 bases, the J end lost 5 bases, and 15 bases lay between the germline ends. The CDR3 sequence: CASRQPGWETQYF. CDR3 in DNA: TGTGCCAGCCGACAGCCGGGATGGGAGACCCAGTACTTC.

J is TRBJ1-2 and V is TRBV2, with unresolved D. The CDR3 has 13 amino acids. Trimming left V 1 base short and J 8 bases short, with 11 bases between. Germline CDR1 is SNHLY and CDR2 is FYNNEI. The chain's CDR3 is CASSEGGWRGYTF. DNA of the CDR3: TGTGCCAGCAGTGAAGGGGGTTGGAGGGGCTACACCTTC.

The V gene is TRBV7-2, the J gene TRBJ2-4; D gene uncertain. The CDR3 covers 13 residues. Trimming pared 5 bases from V and 3 bases from J, leaving 8 bases between. Germline CDR1 SGHTA, CDR2 FQGNSA. CDR3 sequence (DNA): TGTGCCAGCAGCGGCAGTTACAAAAACATTCAGTACTTC. It specifies CASSGSYKNIQYF.

Only a few counts were recorded for this clonotype. The chain carries TRBV6-2 or TRBV6-3 and TRBJ1-1; no reliable D call. Germline lookup yields CDR1 MNHEY and CDR2 SVGEGT. With 0 bases removed from V and 1 base from J, the gap between germline ends came to 6 bases. The CDR3 is 14 amino acids. The CDR3 DNA follows: TGTGCCAGCAGTTACTCACGGTCGAACACTGAAGCTTTCTTT. The encoded protein is CASSYSRSNTEAFF.

At least ten counts were recorded for this clonotype. The chain has TRBV9 and TRBJ2-7, with TRBD2 matching 8 bases. Germline loops: CDR1 SGDLS, CDR2 YYNGEE. This CDR3 spans 15 amino acids. J gave up 3 bases and V 6 bases, and 11 bases lay outside the gene matches. CDR3 DNA: TGTGCCAGCACGTCCCTGGCGGGGGGCTTCTACGAGCAGTACTTC. Amino acids: CASTSLAGGFYEQYF.

This clonotype was seen ten or more times. The CDR3 nucleotides read TGTGCCAGCACCCTTAACGTAATGAACACTGAAGCTTTCTTT. It codes for CASTLNVMNTEAFF. This rearrangement joins TRBV11-2 to TRBJ1-1; D gene uncertain. The CDR3 is made up of 14 amino acids. From germline, CDR1 is SGHAT and CDR2 FQNNGV. Deletions cut 7 bases from V and 0 bases from J, with 12 bases between.

The chain carries TRBV2 and TRBJ2-7; 11 nucleotides line up with TRBD2. V dropped 1 base and J dropped 5; count of bases not matched to a gene: 10. The CDR3 sequence is 17 residues long. CDR1 and CDR2 (germline): SNHLY, FYNNEI. CDR3 region: CASSEEVGLAGGHEQYF. In DNA form, the CDR3 reads TGTGCCAGCAGTGAAGAGGTCGGACTAGCGGGCGGCCACGAGCAGTACTTC.

The V and J genes are TRBV28 and TRBJ2-7, with D perhaps TRBD2 (6 bases). Trimming cost V 2 bases and J 5 bases, with 16 bases left between them. This CDR3 spans 15 amino acids. Germline V gives CDR1 MDHEN, CDR2 SYDVKM. CDR3 amino acids: CASSLRRGGSNEQYF. As DNA, the CDR3 is TGTGCCAGCAGTTTAAGGAGGGGCGGGTCTAACGAGCAGTACTTC. Combining the CDR3 with reference TRBV28 and TRBJ2-7 gives the whole variable domain DVKVTQSSRYLVKRTGEKVFLECVQDMDHENMFWYRQDPGLGLRLIYFSYDVKMKEKGDIPEGYSVSREKKERFSLILESASTNQTSMYLCASSLRRGGSNEQYFGPGTRLTVT.

The chain employs TRBV5-1 and TRBJ1-2, with D uncertain. The CDR3 is 14 amino acids. With 5 bases removed from V and 4 bases from J, the gap between germline ends came to 15 bases. The germline V gene has CDR1 SGHRS and CDR2 YFSETQ. CDR3 protein: CASRPTLAAYGYTF. The CDR3 DNA sequence: TGCGCCAGCAGACCTACCTTGGCCGCCTATGGCTACACCTTC.

This clonotype was found many times. The rearrangement uses TRBV29-1 and TRBJ2-5, with D possibly being TRBD2 (6 bases). From germline, CDR1 is SQVTM and CDR2 ANQGSEA. This CDR3 spans 12 amino acids. Trimming stripped 4 bases from V and 5 bases from J, with 11 bases between. The CDR3 coding sequence is TGCAGCGTTGTTTCGGGGACTGAGACCCAGTACTTC. Translated, it gives CSVVSGTETQYF.

The chain has TRBV6-1 and TRBJ2-4; unclear D gene. CDR1 is MNHNS and CDR2 is SASEGT in the germline V gene. Trimming took off 6 bases at V and 0 bases at J, with 21 bases between the two ends. The length of the CDR3 is 18 residues. In DNA, the CDR3 is TGTGCCAGCAGGAAACGATACCAGACGAACCTAGCCAAAAACATTCAGTACTTC. Protein product: CASRKRYQTNLAKNIQYF.

V is TRBV11-1 and J is TRBJ2-2; D unresolved. Trimming shortened V by 3 bases and J by 4 bases, and 18 bases separated the two germline ends. CDR3 length: 17 residues. The V gene's germline CDR1 is SGHAT and CDR2 FQDESV (reference sequence). The CDR3 protein is CASSLVGGKVGTGELFF. CDR3 bases: TGTGCCAGCAGCTTGGTGGGTGGAAAGGTCGGCACCGGGGAGCTGTTTTTT.